The sequence of this TCR beta chain was determined in a study of kidney transplant recipient with SARS-CoV-2 infection. Using its own MiXCR run on the reads, TCRdb lists one record per CDR3 protein. The table shows 200,000 to 300,000 distinct CDR3 sequences, with under 30% occurring only once. This clonotype was seen many times. A clone one base away is much larger, so this may be a read error. This CDR3 is built from 13 residues. The V end lost 2 bases, the J end lost 1 base, and 6 bases lay between the germline ends. Germline loops: CDR1 SGHTS, CDR2 YDEGEE. Sequences were derived from a blood sample, sampled at baseline and between days 110 and 120 from a kidney transplant recipient. The chain carries TRBV5-8 and TRBJ1-1; D is undetermined. This TCR derives from a male patient aged 25-45 years who had COVID-19 and was a kidney transplant recipient. Some T cells may possibly be graft donor cells. This CDR3 reads CASSLDRNTEAFF. The CDR3 DNA reads as TGTGCCAGCAGCTTAGACCGGAACACTGAAGCTTTCTTT.